The entry below describes one TCR beta chain. Its specificity is not known. Several immunoSEQ 96-well plates shared each subset's DNA, each plate a replicate. TCRdb's table, derived via immunoSEQ multiplex PCR, lists solely in-frame clones and lacks some. The table has 950,000 to 1,300,000 clones, roughly 80% seen once. These data are taken from a study of shared clonotypes between healthy human individuals. On the study more broadly: Three CD4 naive, three CD4 memory, two CD8 naive and one CD8 memory plate were used per donor.

V lost 1 base and J 0 bases, leaving 4 bases between the germline ends. CDR1 and CDR2 (germline): SGHAT, FQNNGV. CDR3 size: 14 residues. The study's findings and limits: Around 5% was the fraction of naive CD4 clonotypes found shared across a few donors.

The sequenced sample was memory CD4+ T cells sorted from blood. Subset in this sample: CD45RA-negative fraction. The receptor's source is a young man in good health. This chain joins TRBV11-2 and TRBJ1-5; D unresolved. CDR3 residues: CASSLAGSNQPQHF. The CDR3 DNA sequence: TGTGCCAGCAGCTTAGCCGGTAGCAATCAGCCCCAGCATTTT. Combining the CDR3 with reference TRBV11-2 and TRBJ1-5 gives the whole variable domain EAGVAQSPRYKIIEKRQSVAFWCNPISGHATLYWYQQILGQGPKLLIQFQNNGVVDDSQLPKDRFSAERLKGVDSTLKIQPAKLEDSAVYLCASSLAGSNQPQHFGDGTRLSIL.